Listed below are T cell receptor beta chains from one sample, sequenced in a study of chemoradiotherapy in HPV16-positive cancers. Some clones are missing from TCRdb's copy, which holds only in-frame ones; the method was immunoSEQ multiplex PCR. The table records roughly 25,000 clones, roughly 94% of them present only once. This material was acquired from a patient who underwent chemoradiotherapy. The receptors stem from a human donor with HPV-associated anogenital cancer. The CDR3 runs from the conserved cysteine through the conserved F or W. The D gene is left open where the match is weak. Some rows mark clone size as missing; the rest say once, few, many or name a class of expanded clone.

>TRBD1|NA|16|TRBJ2-7|TRBV7-9
TGTGCCAGCAGCTTAAGCGGACAGGGGAACCCTTACGAGCAGTACTTC
CASSLSGQGNPYEQYF
>NA|NA|14|TRBJ1-6|TRBV19
TGTGCCAGTAGTCTCCCCGTTTTGAATTCACCCCTCCACTTT
CASSLPVLNSPLHF
>NA|NA|14|TRBJ2-7|TRBV7-2
TGTGCCAGCAGCTTAAGTGTTACGCGGGACGAGCAGTACTTC
CASSLSVTRDEQYF
>TRBD2|NA|15|TRBJ2-1|TRBV27
TGTGCCAGCAGTATTAGGCGGGAGTCTGCCAATGAGCAGTTCTTC
CASSIRRESANEQFF
>TRBD2|NA|15|TRBJ2-2|TRBV18
TGTGCCAGCTCACCATCTCTAGCGGAGATCGGGGAGCTGTTTTTT
CASSPSLAEIGELFF
>TRBD1|NA|14|TRBJ2-7|TRBV19
TGTGCCAGTAGTATAGGACAGGGGGCGTACGAGCAGTACTTC
CASSIGQGAYEQYF
>NA|NA|16|TRBJ2-1|TRBV29-1
TGCAGCGTTGGGGATACGAGCGGTAGCTCCTACAATGAGCAGTTCTTC
CSVGDTSGSSYNEQFF
>TRBD1|NA|14|TRBJ1-2|TRBV5-1
TGCGCCAGCAGCTTGGACAGGGGCTCATATGGCTACACCTTC
CASSLDRGSYGYTF
>TRBD1|NA|15|TRBJ2-3|TRBV29-1
TGCAGCGTTAAAGAGCGGACAGGGGGCACAGATACGCAGTATTTT
CSVKERTGGTDTQYF
>TRBD2|NA|16|TRBJ2-7|TRBV15
TGTGCCACCAGCAGAGCCCGGACTAGCGGGAGTAACGAGCAGTACTTC
CATSRARTSGSNEQYF
>NA|NA|12|TRBJ2-5|TRBV19
TGTGCCAGCGGGACTCACCAAGAGACCCAGTACTTC
CASGTHQETQYF
>NA|NA|15|TRBJ1-2|TRBV19
TGTGCCAGTAGTAGAGAGCCGGACGGACCGTATGGCTACACCTTC
CASSREPDGPYGYTF
>NA|NA|14|TRBJ1-4|TRBV30
TGTGCCTGGAGTGTACGGGGGGGCAATGAAAAACTGTTTTTT
CAWSVRGGNEKLFF
>NA|NA|16|TRBJ2-3|TRBV11-2
TGTGCCAGCAGCTTAAGGGGGGCCGCCAGCACAGATACGCAGTATTTT
CASSLRGAASTDTQYF
>TRBD1|NA|15|TRBJ2-3|TRBV7-2
TGTGCCAGCAGCCTAGCCGGGACAGTCACAGATACGCAGTATTTT
CASSLAGTVTDTQYF
>NA|NA|14|TRBJ2-3|TRBV6-5
TGTGCCAGCAGTTACTCTGCTCCCACAGATACGCAGTATTTT
CASSYSAPTDTQYF
>NA|NA|14|TRBJ2-7|TRBV19
TGTGCCACCCATCCCGACAGAAGTTACTACGAGCAGTACTTC
CATHPDRSYYEQYF
>NA|NA|15|TRBJ1-4|TRBV5-4
TGTGCCAGCAGCCCCCGGCCAGGGTACGGTGAAAAACTGTTTTTT
CASSPRPGYGEKLFF
>TRBD2|NA|14|TRBJ2-7|TRBV6-6
TGTGCCAGCAGCGCCGGGGGAGGGTACGGCGAGCAGTACTTC
CASSAGGGYGEQYF
>NA|NA|14|TRBJ1-2|TRBV14
TGTGCCAGCAGCACAGGGTTAGCTAACTATGGCTACACCTTC
CASSTGLANYGYTF
>NA|NA|15|TRBJ1-5|TRBV5-1
TGCGCCAGCAGCCCCGGGAGGGGTAAAAATCAGCCCCAGCATTTT
CASSPGRGKNQPQHF
>NA|NA|15|TRBJ2-5|TRBV28
TGTGCCAGCAGTATCGGACTAAGCCAGCCAGAGACCCAGTACTTC
CASSIGLSQPETQYF
>TRBD2|NA|16|TRBJ2-7|TRBV28
TGTGCCAGCAGTTTGTTCATACTAGCGGGAGTTGGAGAGCAGTACTTC
CASSLFILAGVGEQYF
>NA|few|14|TRBJ1-2|TRBV5-1
TGCGCCAGCAGCTTGGATCCAGGTGTCTATGGCTACACCTTC
CASSLDPGVYGYTF
>NA|NA|13|TRBJ1-1|TRBV27
TGTGCCAGCAGTTTATCCCAACATGCTGAAGCTTTCTTT
CASSLSQHAEAFF
>NA|NA|15|TRBJ2-7|TRBV19
TGTGCCAGTAGTATAGGTGGGGGAGGCTCCTACGAGCAGTACTTC
CASSIGGGGSYEQYF
>TRBD2|NA|18|TRBJ2-1|TRBV5-1
TGCGCCAGCAGCTTGTTCCGACTAGCGGGGAGCTCCTACAATGAGCAGTTCTTC
CASSLFRLAGSSYNEQFF
>NA|NA|15|TRBJ2-2|TRBV28
TGTGCCAGCGGCACCAGCGGCAAGAACACCGGGGAGCTGTTTTTT
CASGTSGKNTGELFF
>NA|NA|13|TRBJ2-5|TRBV7-6
TGTGCCAGCAGCTTGAGACGCCAAGAGACCCAGTACTTC
CASSLRRQETQYF
>TRBD2|NA|15|TRBJ2-1|TRBV9
TGTGCCAGCAGCATCCTAGCGGGGGGGGCCCATGAGCAGTTCTTC
CASSILAGGAHEQFF
>NA|NA|16|TRBJ1-6|TRBV6-5
TGTGCCAGCAGTTACGACAGTCGCTCCTATAATTCACCCCTCCACTTT
CASSYDSRSYNSPLHF
>NA|few|13|TRBJ2-7|TRBV11-3
TGTGCCAGCAGCTTAGATGGTTCCTACGAGCAGTACTTC
CASSLDGSYEQYF
>NA|NA|16|TRBJ2-1|TRBV9
TGTGCCAGCAGCGCCGTATTCCACCCAGTCGACAATGAGCAGTTCTTC
CASSAVFHPVDNEQFF
>TRBD1|NA|15|TRBJ1-2|TRBV18
TGTGCCAGCTCACCTCCGGGACAGGGAAACTATGGCTACACCTTC
CASSPPGQGNYGYTF
>NA|NA|12|TRBJ1-2|TRBV28
TGTGCCACTACGTCTCAAAACTATGGCTACACCTTC
CATTSQNYGYTF
>NA|NA|13|TRBJ1-6|TRBV2
TGTGCCAGCGAGACATTGTATAATTCACCCCTCCACTTT
CASETLYNSPLHF
>NA|NA|13|TRBJ2-5|TRBV18
TGTGCCAGCTCACCACCAGGGTTGGAGACCCAGTACTTC
CASSPPGLETQYF
>NA|NA|15|TRBJ2-5|TRBV5-6
TGTGCCAGCAGCTTTTACGGACAGGCCGGGGGGGCCCAGTACTTC
CASSFYGQAGGAQYF
>TRBD2|NA|13|TRBJ2-1|TRBV2
TGTGCCAGCACGGGAAAGCGGGAGGGCCATCAGTTCTTC
CASTGKREGHQFF
>NA|NA|17|TRBJ2-7|TRBV28
TGTGCCAGCAGTTTAGATAGCGGAGCAGGGGGATCTCGCGAGCAGTACTTC
CASSLDSGAGGSREQYF
>TRBD2|NA|16|TRBJ2-1|TRBV7-2
TGTGCCAGCAGCGGGACTAGCGGGGGGGCGGGGAATGAGCAGTTCTTC
CASSGTSGGAGNEQFF
>NA|NA|16|TRBJ2-6|TRBV4-1
TGCGCCAGCCTACAGGGCCTATCCTCTGGGGCCAACGTCCTGACTTTC
CASLQGLSSGANVLTF
>NA|once|15|TRBJ1-2|TRBV2
TGTGCCAGCAGTGAAGGACAGACACCCGACTATGGCTACACCTTC
CASSEGQTPDYGYTF
>NA|once|13|TRBJ1-2|TRBV5-5
TGTGCCAGCAGCTTGGATCAGGGAAGGGGCTACACCTTC
CASSLDQGRGYTF
>NA|NA|15|TRBJ1-2|TRBV5-1
TGCGCCAGCAGCTCCTCAGGGACGTCTAACTATGGCTACACCTTC
CASSSSGTSNYGYTF
>TRBD2|NA|16|TRBJ2-7|TRBV27
TGTGCCAGCAGGGGGGTAAGCGGGGGTTTGGGGTACGAGCAGTACTTC
CASRGVSGGLGYEQYF
>TRBD2|NA|15|TRBJ2-1|TRBV7-3
TGTGCCAGCAGCTGGAGCGGGGGCACTTACAATGAGCAGTTCTTC
CASSWSGGTYNEQFF
>NA|NA|13|TRBJ1-1|TRBV2
TGTGCCAGCAGTGATGAAAGGGACACTGAAGCTTTCTTT
CASSDERDTEAFF
>NA|NA|17|TRBJ1-1|TRBV5-5
TGTGCCAGCAGCCCCCCTCCCGGGACCCTGAGGGACACTGAAGCTTTCTTT
CASSPPPGTLRDTEAFF
>NA|few|14|TRBJ1-6|TRBV6-5
TGTGCCAGCAGTCCACCCTATCCGGGGGCACCCCTCCACTTT
CASSPPYPGAPLHF
>TRBD1|NA|14|TRBJ1-4|TRBV6-5
TGTGCCAGCAGACTAGGGACAGGGGCTGAAAAACTGTTTTTT
CASRLGTGAEKLFF
>TRBD1|NA|17|TRBJ1-5|TRBV19
TGTGCCAGACAAGGGACAGGGGATGCCTGTTCCTATCAGCCCCAGCATTTT
CARQGTGDACSYQPQHF
>NA|NA|19|TRBJ2-4|TRBV11-1
TGTGCCAGCAGCCCCCGGATCCACAGGCCATCAGGGAGCAAAAACATTCAGTACTTC
CASSPRIHRPSGSKNIQYF
>TRBD2|NA|15|TRBJ2-3|TRBV9
TGTGCCAGCACCCCTTCGGGGAGGGCAACAGATACGCAGTATTTT
CASTPSGRATDTQYF
>TRBD1|NA|14|TRBJ1-2|TRBV7-9
TGTGCCAGCAGCTGGGACAGGGGATTGTATGGCTACACCTTC
CASSWDRGLYGYTF